This TCR beta chain was captured in a study of memory CD4+ T cells and cytomegalovirus serostatus. Study-level background: Healthy Belgian adult donors included 9 or 10 CMV-positive and about two dozen CMV-negative people. The study's findings and limits: Of about 150 reported CMV TCRbeta sequences, some 70 were found in memory CD4+ repertoires.

Germline assignment: CDR1 MNHEY and CDR2 SVGAGI. V lost 2 bases to trimming and J lost 6 bases, with 11 bases between them. This CDR3 is 13 amino acids long. With respect to this clone: Its antigen is not known.

Sequencing was performed with immunoSEQ multiplex PCR; in TCRdb, only in-frame clones are kept and a portion is missing. The sample has under 55,000 clones, about 80% seen once; the top ten hold around 1.5%. Single viable CD3+CD4+CD8-CD45RO+ cells were sorted as the memory CD4+ T cells. The chain recombines TRBV6-5 with TRBJ2-7, with D maybe TRBD2 (7 bases). This receptor was taken from an adult in good health and CMV-seronegative. The sequenced sample consisted of memory CD4+ T cells from blood. As DNA, the CDR3 is TGTGCCAGCAGTTACGAGGGAGGGGGCGAGCAGTACTTC. This sequence encodes CASSYEGGGEQYF.